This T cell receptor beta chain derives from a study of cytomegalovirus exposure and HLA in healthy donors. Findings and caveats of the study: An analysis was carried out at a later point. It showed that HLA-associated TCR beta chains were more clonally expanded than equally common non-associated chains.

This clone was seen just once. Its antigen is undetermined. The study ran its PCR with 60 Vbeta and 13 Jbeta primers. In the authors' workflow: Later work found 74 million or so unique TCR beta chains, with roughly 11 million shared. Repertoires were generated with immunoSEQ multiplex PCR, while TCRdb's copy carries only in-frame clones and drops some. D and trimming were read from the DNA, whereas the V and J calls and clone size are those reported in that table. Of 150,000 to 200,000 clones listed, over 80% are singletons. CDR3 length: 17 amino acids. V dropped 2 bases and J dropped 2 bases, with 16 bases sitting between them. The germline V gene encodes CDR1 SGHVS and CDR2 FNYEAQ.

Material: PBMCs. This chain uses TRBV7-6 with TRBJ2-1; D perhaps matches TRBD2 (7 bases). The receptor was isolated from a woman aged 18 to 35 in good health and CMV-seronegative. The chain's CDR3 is CASSLMSLGGPYNEQFF. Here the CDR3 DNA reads TGTGCCAGCAGCTTAATGTCCCTCGGGGGGCCCTACAATGAGCAGTTCTTC.